One sample yielded the 12 T cell receptor beta chains listed below, sequenced in a study of CD8 T cells in ankylosing spondylitis. Using its own MiXCR run on the 5' RACE reads, TCRdb lists one record per CDR3 protein. The sample shows some 250,000 distinct CDR3 sequences, about 24% of them seen only once. The source material was blood, either unsorted or a sorted T cell fraction (not recorded which). These receptors all come from a male donor with ankylosing spondylitis or in good health (not recorded which).

This clonotype was recorded at least ten times. The rearrangement links TRBV2 to TRBJ2-3; 8 bases align to TRBD2. The CDR3 covers 15 residues. The junction had 9 bases not matched to a gene; V was cut back by 6 bases and J by 4 bases. CDR1 is SNHLY, CDR2 FYNNEI, per germline. The CDR3 bases are TGTGCCAGCAGCGCCGGGGGGGCCTCAGCAGATACGCAGTATTTT. As protein: CASSAGGASADTQYF.

The sample holds a few counts of this clonotype. This chain joins TRBV4-1 and TRBJ1-5, with a tentative D call TRBD1 (5 bases). Germline lookup yields CDR1 MGHRA and CDR2 YSYEKL. The length of the CDR3 is 16 residues. Trimming cost V 1 base and J 5 bases, with 15 bases left between them. Written as DNA, the CDR3 is TGCGCCAGCAGCCAAGCTATGCGAGGGGTGGATCAGCCCCAGCATTTT. This sequence encodes CASSQAMRGVDQPQHF.

This clonotype has ten or more counts. The chain recombines TRBV29-1 with TRBJ1-1; D possibly corresponds to TRBD1 (5 bases). CDR1 is SQVTM and CDR2 is ANQGSEA in the germline V gene. Trimming removed 4 bases at V and 5 bases at J, with 8 bases between. This CDR3 has 11 amino acids. The CDR3 region has the DNA TGCAGCGTTGCAGGGAGGACTGAAGCTTTCTTT. Protein: CSVAGRTEAFF.

This clonotype showed up just a few times. This chain connects TRBV4-1 to TRBJ2-7; D possibly matches TRBD1 or TRBD2 (5 bases each). Germline V lookup: CDR1 MGHRA, CDR2 YSYEKL. The CDR3 contains 14 residues. V lost 4 bases and J 5 bases, leaving 15 bases between the germline ends. The CDR3: CASSRITGRDEQYF. The DNA of the CDR3 is TGCGCCAGCAGCCGGATCACGGGGCGAGACGAGCAGTACTTC.

This rearrangement joins TRBV20-1 to TRBJ2-3, with TRBD2 matching over 7 bases. Germline assignment: CDR1 DFQATT and CDR2 SNEGSKA (reference sequence). V was clipped by 0 bases and J by 4 bases; unmatched bases: 7. This CDR3 region has 15 residues. As DNA, the CDR3 is TGCAGTGCTAGAGATGCGGGGAGCGGGGCAGATACGCAGTATTTT. It translates to CSARDAGSGADTQYF.

The V and J genes are TRBV10-3 and TRBJ1-6; a weak D match, TRBD1 (5 bases). Germline CDR1 reads ENHRY; CDR2 reads SYGVKD. V lost 0 bases to trimming and J lost 6 bases, with 15 bases between them. The CDR3 contains 17 residues. The CDR3 nucleotides read TGTGCCATCAGTGAGTCGCTCCCGGGACGGGGTAATTCACCCCTCCACTTT. This sequence encodes CAISESLPGRGNSPLHF.

This clonotype was observed many times. J is TRBJ2-7 and V is TRBV6-1; possibly TRBD2 for D (5 bases). CDR1 and CDR2 (germline): MNHNS, SASEGT. V lost 6 bases and J lost 0, with 12 bases in between. This CDR3 has 14 residues. The CDR3 DNA reads TGTGCCAGCAGCCCCACTAGAGGCTCCTACGAGCAGTACTTC. Translated, it gives CASSPTRGSYEQYF.

This clonotype was seen a handful of times. This rearrangement joins TRBV20-1 to TRBJ2-5; no clear D. Germline V CDR1 and CDR2: DFQATT, SNEGSKA (reference sequence). This CDR3 comprises 13 residues. V was cut by 3 bases and J by 1 base, with 9 bases left in between. The CDR3: CSARGPRQETQYF. CDR3 nucleotide sequence: TGCAGTGCTAGGGGCCCCCGCCAAGAGACCCAGTACTTC.

This clonotype has a count of ten or more. The V gene is TRBV5-1, the J gene TRBJ1-2, with D hard to call. The V end was cut by 0 bases, the J end by 6 bases, with 9 bases between. Per the germline V gene, CDR1 is SGHRS and CDR2 is YFSETQ. This CDR3 has 13 residues. CDR3 sequence: CASSLDGWDGYTF. Here the CDR3 DNA reads TGCGCCAGCAGCTTGGATGGGTGGGATGGCTACACCTTC.

This clonotype was counted a few times. The genes are TRBV24-1 and TRBJ1-5; D unresolved. Per the germline V gene, CDR1 is KGHDR and CDR2 is SFDVKD. CDR3 length: 14 residues. Trimming shortened V by 4 bases and J by 1 base, and 7 bases separated the two germline ends. Here the CDR3 reads CATSEGQSNQPQHF. The CDR3 DNA reads as TGTGCCACCAGTGAGGGCCAGAGCAATCAGCCCCAGCATTTT.

This clonotype was counted ten times or more. The chain recombines TRBV3-1 with TRBJ2-1; D could derive from TRBD1 or TRBD2 (5 bases each). V was shortened by 2 bases and J by 8 bases, with 10 bases between the two germline ends. Germline V gene sequence: CDR1 LGHDT, CDR2 YNNKEL (reference sequence). CDR3 length equals 13 residues. The CDR3 loop reads CASSQSGADEQFF. CDR3 DNA sequence: TGTGCCAGCAGCCAATCCGGGGCCGATGAGCAGTTCTTC.

This clonotype showed up just a few times. The rearrangement uses TRBV10-1 and TRBJ2-3; maybe TRBD2 (6 bases). Germline CDR1 reads WNHNN; CDR2 reads SYGVQD (reference sequence). V was cut by 1 base and J by 5 bases, with 16 bases left in between. CDR3 length equals 16 residues. This CDR3 reads CASSELGIAEGDTQYF. Written as DNA, the CDR3 is TGCGCCAGCAGTGAGTTAGGGATCGCGGAGGGAGATACGCAGTATTTT.